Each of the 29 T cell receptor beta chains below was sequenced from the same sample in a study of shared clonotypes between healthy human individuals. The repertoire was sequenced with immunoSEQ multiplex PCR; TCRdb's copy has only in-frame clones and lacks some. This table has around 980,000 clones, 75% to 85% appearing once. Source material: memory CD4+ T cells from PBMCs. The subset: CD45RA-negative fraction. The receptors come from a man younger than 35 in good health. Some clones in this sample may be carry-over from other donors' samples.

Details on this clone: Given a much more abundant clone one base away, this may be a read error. In nucleotides, the CDR3 is TGTGCCAGCAGCTTAGTGAATGAGCAGTTCTTC. Translated, it gives CASSLVNEQFF. The rearrangement joins TRBV7-2 to TRBJ2-1, with no clear D. The CDR3 contains 11 residues. Deletions cut 1 base from V and 7 bases from J, with 2 bases between. Germline-derived CDR1 and CDR2 are SGHTA and FQGNSA.

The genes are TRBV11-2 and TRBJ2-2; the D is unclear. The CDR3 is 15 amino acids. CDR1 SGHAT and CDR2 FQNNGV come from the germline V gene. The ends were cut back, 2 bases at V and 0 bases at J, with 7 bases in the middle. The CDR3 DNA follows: TGTGCCAGCAGCTTATTCGGCGCGAACACCGGGGAGCTGTTTTTT. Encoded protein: CASSLFGANTGELFF.

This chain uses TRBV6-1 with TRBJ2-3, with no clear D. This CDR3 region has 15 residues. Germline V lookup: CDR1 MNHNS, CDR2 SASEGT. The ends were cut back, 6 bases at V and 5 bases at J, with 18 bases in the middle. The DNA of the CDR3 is TGTGCCAGCAGCAATGACGTTGCCGCATTAGATACGCAGTATTTT. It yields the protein CASSNDVAALDTQYF.

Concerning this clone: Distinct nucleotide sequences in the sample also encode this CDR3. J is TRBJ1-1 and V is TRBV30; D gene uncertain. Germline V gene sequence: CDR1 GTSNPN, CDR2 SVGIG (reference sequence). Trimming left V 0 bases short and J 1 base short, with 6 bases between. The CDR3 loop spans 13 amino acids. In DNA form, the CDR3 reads TGTGCCTGGAGTGTAAGCAGGAACACTGAAGCTTTCTTT. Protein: CAWSVSRNTEAFF.

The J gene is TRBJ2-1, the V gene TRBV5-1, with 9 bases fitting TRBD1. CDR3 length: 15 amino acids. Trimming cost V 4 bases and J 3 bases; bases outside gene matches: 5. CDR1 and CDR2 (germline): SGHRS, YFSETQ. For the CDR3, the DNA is TGCGCCAGCAGCGCGGCGACAGGGGGCTACAATGAGCAGTTCTTC. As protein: CASSAATGGYNEQFF.

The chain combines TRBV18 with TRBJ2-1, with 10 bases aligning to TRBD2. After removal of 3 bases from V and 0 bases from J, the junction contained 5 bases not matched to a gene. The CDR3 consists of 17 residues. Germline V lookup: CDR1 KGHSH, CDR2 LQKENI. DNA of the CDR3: TGTGCCAGCTCACCTGCCTCTAGCGGGAGCTCCTACAATGAGCAGTTCTTC. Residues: CASSPASSGSSYNEQFF.

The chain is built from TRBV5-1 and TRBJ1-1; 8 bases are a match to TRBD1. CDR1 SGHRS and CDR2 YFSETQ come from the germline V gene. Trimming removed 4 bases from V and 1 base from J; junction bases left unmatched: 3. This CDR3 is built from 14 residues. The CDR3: CASSRQGPNTEAFF. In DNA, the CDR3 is TGCGCCAGCAGCCGACAGGGGCCGAACACTGAAGCTTTCTTT.

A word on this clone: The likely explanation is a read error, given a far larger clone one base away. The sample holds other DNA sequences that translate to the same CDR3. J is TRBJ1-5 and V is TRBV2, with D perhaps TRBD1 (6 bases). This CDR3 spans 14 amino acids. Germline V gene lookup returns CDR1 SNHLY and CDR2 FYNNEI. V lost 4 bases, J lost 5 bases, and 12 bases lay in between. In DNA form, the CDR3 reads TGTGCCAGCAGTGTACAGGGATCTCATCAGCCCCAGCATTTT. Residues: CASSVQGSHQPQHF.

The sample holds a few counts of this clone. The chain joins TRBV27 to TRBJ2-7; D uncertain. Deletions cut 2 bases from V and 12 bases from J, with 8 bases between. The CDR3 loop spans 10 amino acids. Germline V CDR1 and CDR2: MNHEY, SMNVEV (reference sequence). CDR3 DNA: TGTGCCAGCAGTTTAAGTCGGAGGTACTTC. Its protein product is CASSLSRRYF.

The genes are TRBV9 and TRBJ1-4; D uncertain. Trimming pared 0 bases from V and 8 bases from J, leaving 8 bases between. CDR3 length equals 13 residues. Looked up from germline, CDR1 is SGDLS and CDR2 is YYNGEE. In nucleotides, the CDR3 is TGTGCCAGCAGCGTAGGGGTAGGCGAAAAACTGTTTTTT. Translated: CASSVGVGEKLFF.

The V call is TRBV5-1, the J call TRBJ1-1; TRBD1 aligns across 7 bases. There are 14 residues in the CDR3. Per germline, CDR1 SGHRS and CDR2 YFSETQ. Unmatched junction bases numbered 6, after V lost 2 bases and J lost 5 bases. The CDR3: CASSFTGETTEAFF. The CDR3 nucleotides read TGCGCCAGCAGCTTTACAGGGGAAACAACTGAAGCTTTCTTT.

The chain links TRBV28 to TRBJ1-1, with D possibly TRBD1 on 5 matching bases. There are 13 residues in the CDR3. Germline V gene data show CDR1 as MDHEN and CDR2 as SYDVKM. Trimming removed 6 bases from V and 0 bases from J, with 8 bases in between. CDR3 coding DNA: TGTGCCAGCAGGGGGGGTTTGAACACTGAAGCTTTCTTT. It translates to CASRGGLNTEAFF.

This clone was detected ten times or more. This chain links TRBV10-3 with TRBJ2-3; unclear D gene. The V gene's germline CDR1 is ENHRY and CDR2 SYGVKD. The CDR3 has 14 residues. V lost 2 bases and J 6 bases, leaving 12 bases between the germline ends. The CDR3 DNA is TGTGCCATCAGTGAGAGGCCACCTCCGGATACGCAGTATTTT. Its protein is CAISERPPPDTQYF.

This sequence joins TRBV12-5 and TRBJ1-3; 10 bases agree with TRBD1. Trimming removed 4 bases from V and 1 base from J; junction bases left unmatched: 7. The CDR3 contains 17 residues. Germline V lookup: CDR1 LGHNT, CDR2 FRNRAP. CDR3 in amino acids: CASGWTGQGNSGNTIYF. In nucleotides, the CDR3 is TGTGCTAGTGGTTGGACGGGACAGGGGAATTCTGGAAACACCATATATTTT.

CDR3 sequence (DNA): TGTGCCAGCAGTGCTCACGGGGCTAGCGGGAGGGGAAGACAAGAGACCCAGTACTTC. Protein: CASSAHGASGRGRQETQYF. The chain couples TRBV6-1 to TRBJ2-5; TRBD2 matches at 12 bases. This CDR3 is built from 19 residues. V shed 4 bases and J 2 bases; nucleotides not matched to a gene: 14. CDR1 and CDR2 (germline): MNHNS, SASEGT.

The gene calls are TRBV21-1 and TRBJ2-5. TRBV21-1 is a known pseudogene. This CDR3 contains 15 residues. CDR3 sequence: CASSKEIGYQETQYF. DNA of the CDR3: TGTGCCAGCAGCAAAGAAATAGGGTACCAAGAGACCCAGTACTTC.

DNA for the CDR3: TGTGCCAGCAGTCAAGCAGGGTCCTCGGGGGGCTACACCTTC. Its translation: CASSQAGSSGGYTF. This chain joins TRBV27 and TRBJ1-2, with a weak D call TRBD1 (5 bases). The germline V gene has CDR1 MNHEY and CDR2 SMNVEV (reference sequence). This CDR3 spans 14 amino acids. Trimming shortened V by 5 bases and J by 8 bases, and 18 bases separated the two germline ends.

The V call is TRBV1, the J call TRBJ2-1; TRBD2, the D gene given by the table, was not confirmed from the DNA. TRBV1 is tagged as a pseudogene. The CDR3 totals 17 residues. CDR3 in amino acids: CTSSPPRHGKGLNEQFF. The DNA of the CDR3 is TGCACCAGCAGCCCACCAAGACACGGGAAAGGTCTCAATGAGCAGTTCTTC.

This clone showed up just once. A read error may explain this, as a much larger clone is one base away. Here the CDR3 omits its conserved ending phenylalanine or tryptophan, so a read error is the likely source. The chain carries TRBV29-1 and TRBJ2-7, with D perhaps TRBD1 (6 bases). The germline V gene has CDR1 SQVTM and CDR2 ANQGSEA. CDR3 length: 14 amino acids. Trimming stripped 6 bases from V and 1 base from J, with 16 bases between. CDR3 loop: CSVKNRELSYEQYL. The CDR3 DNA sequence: TGCAGCGTCAAGAACAGGGAACTTTCCTACGAGCAGTACCTC.

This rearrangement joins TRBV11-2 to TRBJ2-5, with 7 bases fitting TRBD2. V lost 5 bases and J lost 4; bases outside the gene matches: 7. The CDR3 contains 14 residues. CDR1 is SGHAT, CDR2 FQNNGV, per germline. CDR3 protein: CASSRRTRAETQYF. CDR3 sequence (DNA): TGTGCCAGCAGCCGTCGGACTAGGGCAGAGACCCAGTACTTC. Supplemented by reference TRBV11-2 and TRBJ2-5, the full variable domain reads EAGVAQSPRYKIIEKRQSVAFWCNPISGHATLYWYQQILGQGPKLLIQFQNNGVVDDSQLPKDRFSAERLKGVDSTLKIQPAKLEDSAVYLCASSRRTRAETQYFGPGTRLLVL.

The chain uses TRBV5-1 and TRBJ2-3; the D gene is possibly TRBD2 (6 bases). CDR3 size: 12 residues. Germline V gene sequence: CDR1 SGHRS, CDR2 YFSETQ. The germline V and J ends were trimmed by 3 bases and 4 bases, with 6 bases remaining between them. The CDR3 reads CASSWGADTQYF. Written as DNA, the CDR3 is TGCGCCAGCAGCTGGGGGGCAGATACGCAGTATTTT.

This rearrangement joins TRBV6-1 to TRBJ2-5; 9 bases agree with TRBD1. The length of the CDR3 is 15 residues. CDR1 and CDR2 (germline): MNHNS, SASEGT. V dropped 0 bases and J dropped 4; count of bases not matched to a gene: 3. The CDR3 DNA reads TGTGCCAGCAGTGAAGCGGGGACAGGGTTAGAGACCCAGTACTTC. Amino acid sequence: CASSEAGTGLETQYF.

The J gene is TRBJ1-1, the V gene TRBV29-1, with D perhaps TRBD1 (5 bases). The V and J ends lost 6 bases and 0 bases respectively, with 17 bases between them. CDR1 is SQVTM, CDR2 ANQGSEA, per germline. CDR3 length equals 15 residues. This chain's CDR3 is CSVGRGFSVNTEAFF. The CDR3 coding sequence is TGCAGCGTGGGAAGGGGATTTTCCGTGAACACTGAAGCTTTCTTT.

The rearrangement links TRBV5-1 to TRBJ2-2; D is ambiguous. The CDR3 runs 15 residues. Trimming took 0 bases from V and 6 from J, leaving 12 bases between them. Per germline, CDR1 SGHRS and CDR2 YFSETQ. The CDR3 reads CASSLVGSRAGELFF. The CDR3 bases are TGCGCCAGCAGCTTGGTGGGGTCTCGGGCCGGGGAGCTGTTTTTT. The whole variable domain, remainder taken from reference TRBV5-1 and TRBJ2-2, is KAGVTQTPRYLIKTRGQQVTLSCSPISGHRSVSWYQQTPGQGLQFLFEYFSETQRNKGNFPGRFSGRQFSNSRSEMNVSTLELGDSALYLCASSLVGSRAGELFFGEGSRLTVL.

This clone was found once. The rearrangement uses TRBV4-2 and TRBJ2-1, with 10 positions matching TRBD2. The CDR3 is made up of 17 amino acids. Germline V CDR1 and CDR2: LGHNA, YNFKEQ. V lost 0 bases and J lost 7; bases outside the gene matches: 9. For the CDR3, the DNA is TGTGCCAGCAGCCAAGATCCGAGCGGGAGGGCCGGGAATGAGCAGTTCTTC. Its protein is CASSQDPSGRAGNEQFF.

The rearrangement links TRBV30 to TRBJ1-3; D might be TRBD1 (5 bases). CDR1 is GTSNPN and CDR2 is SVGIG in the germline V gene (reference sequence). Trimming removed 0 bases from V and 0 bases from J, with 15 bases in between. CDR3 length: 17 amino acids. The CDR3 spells CAWSVSRRAISGNTIYF. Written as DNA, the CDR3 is TGTGCCTGGAGTGTAAGCCGCAGGGCCATCTCTGGAAACACCATATATTTT.

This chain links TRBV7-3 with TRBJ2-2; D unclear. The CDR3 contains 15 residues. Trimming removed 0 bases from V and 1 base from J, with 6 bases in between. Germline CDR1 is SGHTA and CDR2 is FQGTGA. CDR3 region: CASSLTPENTGELFF. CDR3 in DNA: TGTGCCAGCAGCTTAACGCCAGAGAACACCGGGGAGCTGTTTTTT. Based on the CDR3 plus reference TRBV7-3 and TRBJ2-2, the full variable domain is GAGVSQTPSNKVTEKGKYVELRCDPISGHTALYWYRQSLGQGPEFLIYFQGTGAADDSGLPNDRFFAVRPEGSVSTLKIQRTERGDSAVYLCASSLTPENTGELFFGEGSRLTVL.

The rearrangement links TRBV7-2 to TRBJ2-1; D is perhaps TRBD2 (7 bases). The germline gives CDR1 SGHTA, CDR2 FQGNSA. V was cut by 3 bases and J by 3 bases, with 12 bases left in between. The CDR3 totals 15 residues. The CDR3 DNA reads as TGTGCCAGCAGCTTGGGGGGCGGGAGCTACAATGAGCAGTTCTTC. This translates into CASSLGGGSYNEQFF.

The CDR3 reads CASSLSGGLAGGMYEQYF. The CDR3 nucleotides are TGTGCCAGCAGTTTATCTGGGGGACTAGCGGGAGGGATGTACGAGCAGTACTTC. The rearrangement uses TRBV27 and TRBJ2-7, with 16 nucleotides matching TRBD2. The CDR3 runs 18 residues. V trimming: 0 bases; J trimming: 4 bases; junction bases outside the gene matches: 6. Looked up from germline, CDR1 is MNHEY and CDR2 is SMNVEV (reference sequence).